This TCR beta chain was observed in a study of identifying expanded T cells in peripheral blood. The data were produced by immunoSEQ multiplex PCR, yet TCRdb's version contains in-frame clones alone and is incomplete. The data contain some 78,000 clones, just under 85% of them singletons. The CDR3 is 15 residues long. V dropped 0 bases and J dropped 0 bases, with 9 bases sitting between them. Looked up from germline, CDR1 is SGHTA and CDR2 is FQGNSA. Collection occurred without any documented infections or immune events in donors. The TCR sequence derives from a person aged 18 to 70 in good health. Sequences were obtained from blood. V usage is TRBV7-2 and J usage is TRBJ2-7; D perhaps matches TRBD2 (6 bases). The CDR3 DNA follows: TGTGCCAGCAGCTTAGCGCGGGGCATCTCCTACGAGCAGTACTTC. This sequence encodes CASSLARGISYEQYF.